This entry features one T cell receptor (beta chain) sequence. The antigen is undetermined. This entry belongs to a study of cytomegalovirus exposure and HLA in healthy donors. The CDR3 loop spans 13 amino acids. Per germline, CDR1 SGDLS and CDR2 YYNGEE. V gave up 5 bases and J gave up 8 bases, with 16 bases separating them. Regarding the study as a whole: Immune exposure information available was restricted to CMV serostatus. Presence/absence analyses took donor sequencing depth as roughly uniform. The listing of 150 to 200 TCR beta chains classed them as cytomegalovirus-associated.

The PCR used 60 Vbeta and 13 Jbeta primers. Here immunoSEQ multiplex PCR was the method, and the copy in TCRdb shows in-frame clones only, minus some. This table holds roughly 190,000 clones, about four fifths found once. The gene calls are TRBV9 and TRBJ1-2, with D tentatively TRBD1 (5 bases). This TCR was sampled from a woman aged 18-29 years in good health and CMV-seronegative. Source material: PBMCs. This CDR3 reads CASSKDGAVGYTF. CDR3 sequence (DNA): TGTGCCAGCAGTAAGGATGGGGCAGTCGGCTACACCTTC.